This is a list of T cell receptor beta chains from one sample in a study of CD8 T cells in ankylosing spondylitis. Using its own MiXCR run on the 5' RACE reads, TCRdb lists one record per CDR3 protein. The sample contains some 340,000 distinct CDR3 sequences, roughly 14% of which appear only once. The specimen sequenced was blood, either unsorted or a sorted T cell fraction (not recorded which). These receptors all come from a male donor with ankylosing spondylitis or in good health (not recorded which). Each CDR3 is given without its conserved first and last residue. For some rows the clone size is stated as once, few or many, or as a class when expanded; others skip it.

clone size | J gene | V gene | CDR3 protein
. | TRBJ1-2 | TRBV9 | ASSVEANYGYT
many | TRBJ1-2 | TRBV5-1 | ASSTQGQDGYT
few | TRBJ2-5 | TRBV2 | ASSEGLAGGQETQY
. | TRBJ2-2 | TRBV15 | ATSRTQGNTGELF
few | TRBJ1-1 | TRBV20-1 | SATPAFGNTEAF
many | TRBJ2-2 | TRBV20-1 | SASPGGTGELF
few | TRBJ2-3 | TRBV5-1 | ASSLGEDLSTDTQY
many | TRBJ1-2 | TRBV12-3/TRBV12-4 | ASSRQPNYGYT
many | TRBJ1-4 | TRBV18 | ASSPLRTGRNEKLF
. | TRBJ2-4 | TRBV20-1 | SAVTDPTSIAKNIQY
. | TRBJ2-7 | TRBV20-1 | SASEGTGNYEQY
. | TRBJ2-5 | TRBV12-3/TRBV12-4 | ASNSQGYQETQY
few | TRBJ2-2 | TRBV4-2 | ASSPIQGGELF
. | TRBJ2-1 | TRBV20-1 | SARDRGGPGREQF
many | TRBJ2-1 | TRBV12-3/TRBV12-4 | ASSFYRPPNNEQF
few | TRBJ2-7 | TRBV13 | ASSLKGQGPNEQY